The 28 T cell receptor beta chains presented below share a single source sample, sequenced in a study of blood T cell repertoires in COVID-19. Using immunoSEQ multiplex PCR, the repertoire was profiled, and TCRdb retains in-frame clones only, with some absent. Of approximately 240,000 clones detected, about 88% appear once; the ten largest clones hold around 2%. What was sequenced was peripheral blood. Receptors were obtained from a woman aged 40 to 50 who had recovered from COVID-19.

This clone occurred a few times. The J gene is TRBJ2-5, the V gene TRBV19; D is perhaps TRBD1 (7 bases). In germline, CDR1 is LNHDA, CDR2 SQIVND (reference sequence). The CDR3 is 14 residues long. Between the trimmed V and J ends, which lost 4 bases and 2 bases, there was a span of 11 bases. DNA for the CDR3: TGTGCCAGTAGTACCCAGGGGGGTCAAGAGACCCAGTACTTC. This gives the protein CASSTQGGQETQYF.

The rearrangement uses TRBV5-1 and TRBJ1-2; TRBD1 matches 10 bases. This CDR3 comprises 14 residues. Per the germline V gene, CDR1 is SGHRS and CDR2 is YFSETQ. J was trimmed by 5 bases and V by 4 bases; bases with no gene match: 5. CDR3 region: CASSASGQGYGYTF. The CDR3 DNA is TGCGCCAGCAGCGCCTCGGGACAGGGGTATGGCTACACCTTC.

The chain uses TRBV11-2 and TRBJ2-2; TRBD2 matches 10 bases. The germline V gene encodes CDR1 SGHAT and CDR2 FQNNGV. The CDR3 has 15 amino acids. The J segment lost 5 bases and the V segment lost 3 bases, leaving 3 bases of the junction unmatched. The CDR3 sequence: CASSFGTSVTGELFF. The CDR3 bases are TGTGCCAGCAGCTTCGGGACTAGCGTAACCGGGGAGCTGTTTTTT.

The chain combines TRBV20-1 with TRBJ2-1, with TRBD2 identical over 12 bases. Germline trimming cut 3 bases from V and 7 bases from J; bases unmatched to any gene: 4. This CDR3 is built from 14 residues. Germline CDR1 is DFQATT and CDR2 is SNEGSKA (reference sequence). The CDR3 reads CSASGLAGGNEQFF. CDR3 DNA sequence: TGCAGTGCTAGTGGGCTAGCGGGAGGGAATGAGCAGTTCTTC.

The chain joins TRBV19 to TRBJ1-2, with a tentative D call TRBD1 (6 bases). CDR1 and CDR2 (germline): LNHDA, SQIVND (reference sequence). Trimming pared 5 bases from V and 4 bases from J, leaving 8 bases between. The CDR3 covers 12 residues. CDR3 sequence reads: CASSQGPYGYTF. The CDR3 bases are TGTGCCAGTAGTCAGGGGCCCTATGGCTACACCTTC.

In this sample, this clone turned up once. The chain joins TRBV10-3 to TRBJ2-1, with 9 bases that match TRBD1. V dropped 2 bases and J dropped 13; count of bases not matched to a gene: 15. There are 16 residues in the CDR3. Germline V gives CDR1 ENHRY, CDR2 SYGVKD. The CDR3 sequence is CAISEPGTGRDSEQFF. The CDR3 coding sequence is TGTGCCATCAGTGAGCCCGGGACAGGGAGGGATTCGGAACAGTTCTTC.

The chain combines TRBV7-9 with TRBJ1-1, with D perhaps matching TRBD1 (6 bases). The germline CDR1 and CDR2 sequences are SEHNR and FQNEAQ (reference sequence). CDR3 length: 13 residues. V lost 2 bases and J 4 bases, leaving 8 bases between the germline ends. The CDR3 sequence is CASSLTGSTEAFF. The CDR3 nucleotides are TGTGCCAGCAGCTTAACAGGGTCCACTGAAGCTTTCTTT.

This clone occurred once. The chain links TRBV18 to TRBJ2-5, with 10 bases aligning to TRBD2. Germline V lookup: CDR1 KGHSH, CDR2 LQKENI. Trimming cost V 5 bases and J 4 bases; bases outside gene matches: 7. The CDR3 totals 15 residues. The CDR3, as DNA: TGTGCCAGCTCAAGCACTAGCGGGAAGGGAGAGACCCAGTACTTC. Amino acid sequence: CASSSTSGKGETQYF. The full variable domain, in which reference TRBV18 and TRBJ2-5 provide the parts outside the CDR3, is NAGVMQNPRHLVRRRGQEARLRCSPMKGHSHVYWYRQLPEEGLKFMVYLQKENIIDESGMPKERFSAEFPKEGPSILRIQQVVRGDSAAYFCASSSTSGKGETQYFGPGTRLLVL.

The genes are TRBV18 and TRBJ2-7; 9 bases are a match to TRBD1. Trimming removed 3 bases from V and 2 bases from J; junction bases left unmatched: 5. Germline values: CDR1 KGHSH, CDR2 LQKENI. The CDR3 contains 15 residues. CDR3 coding DNA: TGTGCCAGCTCACCGAGACAGGGGGGAACCTACGAGCAGTACTTC. Protein product: CASSPRQGGTYEQYF.

The rearrangement joins TRBV19 to TRBJ2-7, with D maybe TRBD1 (5 bases). The germline V and J ends were trimmed by 2 bases and 11 bases, with 22 bases remaining between them. Germline loops: CDR1 LNHDA, CDR2 SQIVND (reference sequence). The CDR3 extends over 15 amino acids. CDR3 amino acids: CASSISWTTPTSKYF. The CDR3 bases are TGTGCCAGTAGTATATCATGGACAACTCCTACGTCTAAGTACTTC.

This chain joins TRBV7-9 and TRBJ2-6; 10 bases line up with TRBD2. The germline V gene encodes CDR1 SEHNR and CDR2 FQNEAQ (reference sequence). V lost 0 bases to trimming and J lost 0 bases; unmatched junction nucleotides: 5. This CDR3 is 19 amino acids long. CDR3 DNA sequence: TGTGCCAGCAGCTTAGCGCGGACTAGCGGATTCTCTGGGGCCAACGTCCTGACTTTC. Translating it yields CASSLARTSGFSGANVLTF.

The rearrangement joins TRBV4-3 to TRBJ2-6, with TRBD1 matching 8 bases. With 4 bases clipped from V and 0 bases from J, the junction kept 8 bases outside the gene matches. Germline V gene sequence: CDR1 LGHNA, CDR2 YSLEER. This CDR3 spans 18 amino acids. The CDR3 region has the DNA TGCGCCAGCAGCCTTACAACGGGACAGGTCTCTGGGGCCAACGTCCTGACTTTC. Amino acid sequence: CASSLTTGQVSGANVLTF.

The chain carries TRBV19 and TRBJ2-3; 10 bases line up with TRBD2. V lost 5 bases and J lost 1; bases outside the gene matches: 6. Germline CDR1 and CDR2: LNHDA and SQIVND (reference sequence). The CDR3 is 16 amino acids. The CDR3 sequence is CASSVSLAGRTDTQYF. CDR3 sequence (DNA): TGTGCCAGTAGTGTATCACTAGCGGGGCGCACAGATACGCAGTATTTT.

The CDR3 reads CASSLLLLQGPLAKNIQYF. CDR3 nucleotide sequence: TGTGCCAGCAGTTTACTCCTTCTACAGGGACCGTTAGCCAAAAACATTCAGTACTTC. The chain links TRBV28 to TRBJ2-4; D may be TRBD1 (6 bases). This CDR3 is 19 amino acids long. Germline lookup yields CDR1 MDHEN and CDR2 SYDVKM. Trimming took off 2 bases at V and 0 bases at J, with 20 bases between the two ends.

The chain couples TRBV5-8 to TRBJ2-6, with 7 bases identical to TRBD2. This CDR3 has 15 amino acids. Germline V gene lookup returns CDR1 SGHTS and CDR2 YDEGEE. V was clipped by 2 bases and J by 2 bases; unmatched bases: 1. CDR3 amino acids: CASSFRGAGANVLTF. DNA of the CDR3: TGTGCCAGCAGCTTTCGGGGGGCTGGGGCCAACGTCCTGACTTTC.

This clone is a singleton in its sample. The chain employs TRBV9 and TRBJ1-2; 9 nucleotides line up with TRBD1. The CDR3 covers 15 residues. Germline CDR1 and CDR2: SGDLS and YYNGEE. Trimming took 3 bases from V and 2 from J; bases not matched to a gene: 5. The CDR3: CASSADRGSNYGYTF. CDR3 in DNA: TGTGCCAGCAGCGCCGACAGGGGGTCAAACTATGGCTACACCTTC.

The chain links TRBV7-2 to TRBJ2-1, with D perhaps matching TRBD2 (5 bases). CDR1 and CDR2 from the germline V gene are SGHTA and FQGNSA. The ends were cut back, 4 bases at V and 4 bases at J, with 8 bases in the middle. This CDR3 has 13 residues. The CDR3 nucleotides read TGTGCCAGCAGCTGGGAGCGGTACAATGAGCAGTTCTTC. This sequence encodes CASSWERYNEQFF. The full variable domain, completed using reference TRBV7-2 and TRBJ2-1, is GAGVSQSPSNKVTEKGKDVELRCDPISGHTALYWYRQSLGQGLEFLIYFQGNSAPDKSGLPSDRFSAERTGGSVSTLTIQRTQQEDSAVYLCASSWERYNEQFFGPGTRLTVL.

In nucleotides, the CDR3 is TGTGCCAGCAGTTTATACAGGGGGCCGAATCAGCCCCAGCATTTT. Encoded protein: CASSLYRGPNQPQHF. The chain is built from TRBV28 and TRBJ1-5; 9 bases map to TRBD1. There are 15 residues in the CDR3. From germline, CDR1 is MDHEN and CDR2 SYDVKM. Trimming at V came to 1 base and at J to 4 bases, leaving 2 bases not matched to a gene.

The V and J genes are TRBV10-3 and TRBJ2-7, with TRBD1 matching over 11 bases. This CDR3 has 16 amino acids. The germline gives CDR1 ENHRY, CDR2 SYGVKD. Trimming removed 3 bases from V and 1 base from J; junction bases left unmatched: 5. DNA for the CDR3: TGTGCCATCAGTGATCCCGGACAGGGGGCTTCCTACGAGCAGTACTTC. Amino acid sequence: CAISDPGQGASYEQYF.

The chain recombines TRBV28 with TRBJ2-7, with 7 bases matching TRBD1. The V gene end was trimmed by 6 bases and the J gene end by 7 bases; junction bases not matched to a gene: 12. This CDR3 is 14 amino acids long. CDR1 and CDR2 (germline): MDHEN, SYDVKM. CDR3 in amino acids: CASSRQGIVGEQYF. DNA for the CDR3: TGTGCCAGCAGCCGACAGGGTATCGTGGGGGAGCAGTACTTC.

The genes are TRBV5-5 and TRBJ1-2, with a tentative D call TRBD1 (5 bases). Germline CDR1 reads SGHKS; CDR2 reads YYEKEE (reference sequence). V lost 5 bases and J lost 7, with 15 bases in between. The CDR3 runs 13 residues. The CDR3 region has the DNA TGTGCCAGCAGTAACCTGGGAGGGGTTGGCTACACCTTC. Translating gives CASSNLGGVGYTF.

The genes are TRBV9 and TRBJ1-2, with 9 bases fitting TRBD1. The ends lost 4 bases at V and 9 bases at J; junction bases unmatched: 4. This CDR3 has 12 residues. Germline V gives CDR1 SGDLS, CDR2 YYNGEE. The CDR3 region is CASSTGQGRYTF. The DNA of the CDR3 is TGTGCCAGCAGCACCGGACAGGGGCGCTACACCTTC.

V is TRBV3-1 (or the pseudogene TRBV3-2) and J is TRBJ1-6; 7 bases are shared with TRBD1. Germline assignment: CDR1 LGHDT and CDR2 YNNKEL (reference sequence). J lost 7 bases, V lost 2 bases, and 5 bases had no gene match. This CDR3 is 15 amino acids long. CDR3 protein: CASSQRAGGNSPLHF. CDR3 in DNA: TGTGCCAGCAGCCAACGGGCAGGGGGGAATTCACCCCTCCACTTT.

The chain links TRBV2 to TRBJ2-7; 9 nucleotides align to TRBD1. CDR1 is SNHLY and CDR2 is FYNNEI in the germline V gene. The CDR3 is made up of 16 amino acids. V was clipped by 6 bases and J by 1 base; unmatched bases: 10. Here the CDR3 reads CASRLPGQGFSYEQYF. The CDR3 region has the DNA TGTGCCAGCAGGCTGCCGGGACAGGGCTTTTCCTACGAGCAGTACTTC.

The chain joins TRBV13 to TRBJ1-5; a possible D gene is TRBD1 (5 bases). Trimming removed 4 bases at V and 0 bases at J, with 10 bases between. The V gene's germline CDR1 is PRHDT and CDR2 FYEKMQ (reference sequence). CDR3 length: 15 residues. CDR3 loop: CASSSREGSNQPQHF. CDR3 sequence (DNA): TGTGCCAGCAGCTCCAGGGAGGGTAGCAATCAGCCCCAGCATTTT. The whole variable domain, filled in from reference TRBV13 and TRBJ1-5, reads AAGVIQSPRHLIKEKRETATLKCYPIPRHDTVYWYQQGPGQDPQFLISFYEKMQSDKGSIPDRFSAQQFSDYHSELNMSSLELGDSALYFCASSSREGSNQPQHFGDGTRLSIL.

The chain is built from TRBV12-3 or TRBV12-4 and TRBJ2-7, with 8 nucleotides matching TRBD1. V dropped 6 bases and J dropped 3; count of bases not matched to a gene: 4. There are 13 residues in the CDR3. The CDR3 DNA reads TGTGCCAGCAGGGGACAGGCTAACTACGAGCAGTACTTC. This gives the protein CASRGQANYEQYF.

V and J are TRBV5-1 and TRBJ2-5; D is possibly TRBD2 (5 bases). The CDR3 length is 14 residues. Trimming cost V 4 bases and J 4 bases, with 14 bases left between them. Germline CDR1 reads SGHRS; CDR2 reads YFSETQ. CDR3 bases: TGCGCCAGCAGCCGGGGTAACTCGGGAGAGACCCAGTACTTC. Encoded protein: CASSRGNSGETQYF. The complete variable domain, with remaining parts taken from reference TRBV5-1 and TRBJ2-5, reads KAGVTQTPRYLIKTRGQQVTLSCSPISGHRSVSWYQQTPGQGLQFLFEYFSETQRNKGNFPGRFSGRQFSNSRSEMNVSTLELGDSALYLCASSRGNSGETQYFGPGTRLLVL.

The rearrangement uses TRBV11-2 and TRBJ2-7; 8 bases agree with TRBD1. The CDR3 loop spans 16 amino acids. Germline V gene data show CDR1 as SGHAT and CDR2 as FQNNGV. V trimming: 4 bases; J trimming: 0 bases; junction bases outside the gene matches: 8. The CDR3 spells CASSSRGQVVSYEQYF. The CDR3 DNA follows: TGTGCCAGCAGCTCGAGGGGACAGGTAGTCTCCTACGAGCAGTACTTC.